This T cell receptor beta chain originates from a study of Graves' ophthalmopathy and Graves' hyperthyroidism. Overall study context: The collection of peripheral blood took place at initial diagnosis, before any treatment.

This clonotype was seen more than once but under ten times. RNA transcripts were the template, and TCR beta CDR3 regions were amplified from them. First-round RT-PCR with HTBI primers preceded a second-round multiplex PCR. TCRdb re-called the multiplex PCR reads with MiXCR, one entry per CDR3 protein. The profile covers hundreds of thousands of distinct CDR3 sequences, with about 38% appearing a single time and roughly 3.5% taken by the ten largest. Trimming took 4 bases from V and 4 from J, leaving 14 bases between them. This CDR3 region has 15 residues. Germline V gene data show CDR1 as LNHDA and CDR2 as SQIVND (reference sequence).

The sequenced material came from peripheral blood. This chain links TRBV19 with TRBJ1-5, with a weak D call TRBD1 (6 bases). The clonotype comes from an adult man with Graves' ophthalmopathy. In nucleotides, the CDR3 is TGTGCCAGTAGTAAGGGGGGGTTGGGTAATCAGCCCCAGCATTTT. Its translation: CASSKGGLGNQPQHF.